These 13 T cell receptor beta chains share one sample of origin, sequenced in a study of spatial heterogeneity in lung cancer. TCRdb fed the 5' RACE reads into MiXCR, producing one record per CDR3 protein. This sample has 39,000 or so distinct CDR3 sequences; around 7% occur once, and the top ten carry about 26%. The time point here: sample taken at primary tumor resection. Whole RNA came from tumor, nontumor lung or frozen PBMC and was sequenced without being sorted. The starting material was PBMCs, obtained at surgery. The receptors were sampled from a male donor with early-stage non-small cell lung cancer.

Ten or more counts support this clonotype. V usage is TRBV12-3 or TRBV12-4 and J usage is TRBJ1-3; D is unresolved. This CDR3 spans 15 amino acids. V lost 2 bases and J lost 0, with 8 bases in between. The CDR3 is CASSLLPSSGNTIYF. For the CDR3, the DNA is TGTGCCAGCAGTTTATTACCGAGCTCTGGAAACACCATATATTTT.

This clonotype was counted many times. The rearrangement joins TRBV11-2 to TRBJ2-2; D ambiguous. V lost 4 bases and J lost 2, with 8 bases in between. This CDR3 region has 14 residues. CDR1 and CDR2 (germline): SGHAT, FQNNGV. CDR3 nucleotide sequence: TGTGCCAGCAGCTCCGGATACAACACCGGGGAGCTGTTTTTT. It specifies CASSSGYNTGELFF. The entire variable domain, with the rest obtained from reference TRBV11-2 and TRBJ2-2, is as follows: EAGVAQSPRYKIIEKRQSVAFWCNPISGHATLYWYQQILGQGPKLLIQFQNNGVVDDSQLPKDRFSAERLKGVDSTLKIQPAKLEDSAVYLCASSSGYNTGELFFGEGSRLTVL.

The sample holds a few counts of this clonotype. The chain joins TRBV12-3 or TRBV12-4 to TRBJ2-7; no clear D gene. The CDR3 is 15 amino acids. The V end lost 1 base, the J end lost 2 bases, and 12 bases lay between the germline ends. CDR3 residues: CASSLEGSLPYEQYV. CDR3 nucleotide sequence: TGTGCCAGCAGTTTAGAAGGCAGTCTACCCTACGAGCAGTACGTC.

This clonotype has just a few counts. The chain carries TRBV7-3 and TRBJ2-2; D is possibly TRBD1 (5 bases). This CDR3 has 15 residues. Trimming removed 5 bases at V and 3 bases at J, with 13 bases between. Germline CDR1 and CDR2: SGHTA and FQGTGA. CDR3 coding DNA: TGTGCCAGCAGCCTCACCATCAGGGACACCGGGGAGCTGTTTTTT. Its protein product is CASSLTIRDTGELFF.

The genes are TRBV19 and TRBJ1-5, with TRBD1 identical over 8 bases. Germline CDR1 is LNHDA and CDR2 is SQIVND (reference sequence). The CDR3 runs 16 residues. J gave up 6 bases and V 5 bases, and 12 bases lay outside the gene matches. In DNA, the CDR3 is TGTGCCAGTAGTCCCAGGGGGCGAGGATTAAGTCAGCCCCAGCATTTT. Translating it yields CASSPRGRGLSQPQHF.

This clonotype has just a few counts. This chain connects TRBV6-6 to TRBJ2-7; D possibly corresponds to TRBD1 (6 bases). This CDR3 region has 15 residues. The germline gives CDR1 MNHNY, CDR2 SVGAGI (reference sequence). V was pared by 0 bases and J by 5 bases, with 14 bases between. CDR3 nucleotide sequence: TGTGCCAGCAGTTACTCGGGGACAAGGCCCCACGAGCAGTACGTC. It yields the protein CASSYSGTRPHEQYV.

This clonotype was observed many times. V gene TRBV12-3 or TRBV12-4 combines with J gene TRBJ2-7; D unclear. V was cut by 1 base and J by 4 bases, with 2 bases left in between. The CDR3 length is 11 residues. The CDR3 protein is CASSLGYEQYF. CDR3 sequence (DNA): TGTGCCAGCAGTTTAGGTTACGAGCAGTACTTC.

The J gene is TRBJ2-3, the V gene TRBV9, with 9 bases aligning to TRBD1. This CDR3 spans 16 amino acids. Germline lookup yields CDR1 SGDLS and CDR2 YYNGEE. J gave up 2 bases and V 3 bases, and 7 bases lay outside the gene matches. CDR3 residues: CASSAKDRGLTDTQYF. DNA for the CDR3: TGTGCCAGCAGCGCGAAGGACAGGGGCCTCACAGATACGCAGTATTTT.

This clonotype has a count of ten or more. The rearrangement uses TRBV14 and TRBJ1-4, with 7 bases fitting TRBD1. The germline V gene encodes CDR1 SGHDN and CDR2 FVKESK. After removal of 1 base from V and 15 bases from J, the junction contained 8 bases not matched to a gene. The CDR3 is 13 residues long. The chain's CDR3 is CASSQGQGECVFF. The CDR3 DNA reads as TGTGCCAGCAGCCAAGGACAGGGTGAATGCGTGTTTTTT.

This clonotype was counted between two and nine times. The V and J genes are TRBV7-3 and TRBJ1-2; TRBD1 matches 9 bases. The germline gives CDR1 SGHTA, CDR2 FQGTGA. Germline trimming cut 5 bases from V and 8 bases from J; bases unmatched to any gene: 6. This CDR3 spans 13 amino acids. In DNA, the CDR3 is TGTGCCAGCAGCCAACAGGGGGCGTTGGGCTACACCTTC. It specifies CASSQQGALGYTF.

The J gene is TRBJ1-1, the V gene TRBV29-1; possibly TRBD1 for D (6 bases). The germline V and J ends were trimmed by 4 bases and 4 bases, with 13 bases remaining between them. Germline CDR1 is SQVTM and CDR2 is ANQGSEA. This CDR3 is 13 amino acids long. As DNA, the CDR3 is TGCAGCGTTGCCAACAGGGTGGGCACTGAAGCTTTCTTT. Protein sequence: CSVANRVGTEAFF.

This clonotype was seen a few times. The chain carries TRBV20-1 and TRBJ1-6; 8 bases align to TRBD1. This CDR3 spans 15 amino acids. From germline, CDR1 is DFQATT and CDR2 SNEGSKA (reference sequence). The J segment lost 7 bases and the V segment lost 1 base, leaving 6 bases of the junction unmatched. Here the CDR3 reads CSARGRQGFNSPLHF. CDR3 bases: TGCAGTGCTAGAGGCCGACAGGGGTTCAATTCACCCCTCCACTTT.

This clonotype was seen a handful of times. This chain uses TRBV29-1 with TRBJ1-2, with TRBD1 matching 7 bases. Germline V lookup: CDR1 SQVTM, CDR2 ANQGSEA. The CDR3 has 15 amino acids. After removal of 5 bases from V and 8 bases from J, the junction contained 17 bases not matched to a gene. CDR3: CSVRAGGRGPEGYTF. CDR3 DNA sequence: TGCAGCGTTCGGGCAGGAGGGAGGGGGCCGGAAGGCTACACCTTC.